The clone carrying this TCR beta chain is a singleton in its sample. This entry is derived from a study of blood T cell repertoires in COVID-19. TCRdb keeps only in-frame clones here, not all; method: immunoSEQ multiplex PCR. Here the sample spans 58,000 or so clones, about nine tenths being singletons. This CDR3 is built from 17 residues. V lost 3 bases, J lost 4 bases, and 7 bases stayed unmatched. In germline, CDR1 is KGHDR, CDR2 SFDVKD. The rearrangement links TRBV24-1 to TRBJ2-1; 11 positions match TRBD1. This receptor was taken from a woman in her sixties or seventies with active COVID-19. The material sequenced was peripheral blood. In DNA, the CDR3 is TGTGCCACCAGTGATCGGGGGGACAGGGGGGTGTACAATGAGCAGTTCTTC. Its translation is CATSDRGDRGVYNEQFF.